Ten or more counts support the clone carrying this T cell receptor (beta chain). Its specificity is unknown. Construction of the TCRbeta library involved unique molecular identifiers. TCRdb recomputed calls from the PCR reads with MiXCR, one row per CDR3 protein. The table includes 600,000 to 700,000 distinct CDR3 sequences, around 13% detected once. The data were obtained in a study of T-cell reconstitution after alpha-beta-depleted transplantation in children. Study-level results: The origin of alpha-beta T cells about two months after transplant was reportedly several hundred expanded graft clones. Among T cells one year after transplant, newly produced cells accounted for most counts and diversity. The origin of high day-60 TCRbeta diversity in some patients lay in surviving recipient T cells and thymic progenitors.

The CDR3 length is 13 residues. Germline V CDR1 and CDR2: MDHEN, SYDVKM. Trimming cost V 8 bases and J 4 bases, with 15 bases left between them. The clonotype comes from a girl aged 2-15 years with congenital amegakaryocytic thrombocytopenia, due to receive a stem cell transplant. Sequences were derived from PBMCs, sampled before TCRalphabeta/CD19-depleted stem cell transplant. The chain joins TRBV28 to TRBJ2-7, with TRBD1 as a possible D gene (5 bases). CDR3 sequence (DNA): TGTGCCAGCCACAAGGGGCTCTCGTACGAGCAGTACTTC. Amino acids: CASHKGLSYEQYF.